This T cell receptor (beta chain) emerged from a study of regulatory T cells in long-lasting Graves disease. Turning to the study itself: Antithyroid drug exposure in newly diagnosed Graves' patients had lasted under 3 months. Study conclusions and caveats: Patients with persistent disease shared some 2,900 public clonotypes, outpacing the 966 shared by new patients.

Investigators prepared the TCR beta libraries by applying iRepertoire HTBI primers and Arm-PCR of CDR3 regions. Via MiXCR, TCRdb re-called the multiplex PCR reads, giving one row per CDR3 protein. The sample yields roughly 320,000 distinct CDR3 sequences, approximately 15% seen once. This sample's time point: newly diagnosed GD, antithyroid drugs for less than 3 months. Scientists built the TCR library using RNA that was extracted from PBMCs. This clonotype was observed many times. Its antigen is unknown. These data were also filed under a second study, of T cells in Graves' hyperthyroidism and ophthalmopathy. This second report adds: Primed by the HTBI set, a first-round RT-PCR was run on the TCR CDR3.

This TCR derives from a man between 35 and 55 years old with Graves disease. The input for sequencing was peripheral blood mononuclear cells (PBMCs), taken at new diagnosis, from a patient treated with antithyroid drugs.

The CDR3 sequence is CASSSGPRGQFF. CDR3 nucleotides: TGTGCCAGCAGCTCGGGTCCCCGAGGGCAGTTCTTC. The rearrangement uses TRBV11-3 and TRBJ2-1; D unclear. This CDR3 has 12 amino acids. Germline lookup yields CDR1 SGHNT and CDR2 YENEEA. The V end lost 4 bases, the J end lost 12 bases, and 13 bases lay between the germline ends.